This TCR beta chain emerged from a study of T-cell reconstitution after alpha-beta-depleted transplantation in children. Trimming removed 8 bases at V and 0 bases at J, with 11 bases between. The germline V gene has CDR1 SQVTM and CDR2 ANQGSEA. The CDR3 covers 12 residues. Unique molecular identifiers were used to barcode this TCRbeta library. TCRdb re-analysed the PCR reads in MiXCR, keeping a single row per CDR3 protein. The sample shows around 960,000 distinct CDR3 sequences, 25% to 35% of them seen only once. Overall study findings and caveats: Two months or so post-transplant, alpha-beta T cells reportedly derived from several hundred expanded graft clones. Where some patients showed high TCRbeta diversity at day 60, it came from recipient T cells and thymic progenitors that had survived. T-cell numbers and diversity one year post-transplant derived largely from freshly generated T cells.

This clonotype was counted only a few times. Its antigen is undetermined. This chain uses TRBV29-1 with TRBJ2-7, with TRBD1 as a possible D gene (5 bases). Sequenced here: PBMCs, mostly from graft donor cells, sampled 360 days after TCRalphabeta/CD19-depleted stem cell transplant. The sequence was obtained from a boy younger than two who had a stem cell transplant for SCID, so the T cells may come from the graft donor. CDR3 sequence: CSFRVSSYEQYF. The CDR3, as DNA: TGCAGCTTCAGGGTTTCCTCCTACGAGCAGTACTTC.